A selection of T cell receptor beta chains follows, all from one sample in a study of Graves' ophthalmopathy and Graves' hyperthyroidism. Using its own MiXCR run on the multiplex PCR reads, TCRdb lists one record per CDR3 protein. In the table there are 200,000 to 300,000 distinct CDR3 sequences, about 46% of which are singletons. The sample consisted of peripheral blood. The receptors shown here come from an adult man with Graves' ophthalmopathy. Each CDR3 is given without its conserved first and last residue. Each record gives: V gene, J gene, D gene, CDR3 protein. A D gene is named only where the DNA matches it firmly.

V: TRBV7-9; J: TRBJ1-6; D: NA; CDR3: ASSQVQYNSPLH
V: TRBV7-9; J: TRBJ1-2; D: TRBD1; CDR3: ASSPDRGGDYGYT
V: TRBV9; J: TRBJ2-6; D: NA; CDR3: ASRPQGPGANVLT
V: TRBV7-8; J: TRBJ2-7; D: NA; CDR3: ASTQGGGGTPWEQY
V: TRBV7-9; J: TRBJ2-2; D: NA; CDR3: ASSLGSGYTGELF
V: TRBV24-1; J: TRBJ1-5; D: NA; CDR3: ASSLSANQPQH
V: TRBV29-1; J: TRBJ1-2; D: NA; CDR3: SVGPTAGYT
V: TRBV5-6; J: TRBJ1-5; D: NA; CDR3: ASSQDIANQPQH
V: TRBV10-3; J: TRBJ2-5; D: NA; CDR3: ASSNPPESQY
V: TRBV12-3/TRBV12-4; J: TRBJ2-5; D: TRBD2; CDR3: ASSLIGLAIQETQY
V: TRBV7-3; J: TRBJ2-2; D: TRBD2; CDR3: ASRGARGGYFEELF
V: TRBV5-1; J: TRBJ2-7; D: TRBD1; CDR3: ATSGVGTGAEEQY
V: TRBV20-1; J: TRBJ1-2; D: TRBD1; CDR3: SARGVQGDGYT
V: TRBV6-5; J: TRBJ1-2; D: NA; CDR3: ASSSAGINYGYT
V: TRBV5-1; J: TRBJ2-7; D: TRBD2; CDR3: ASSSSGPRDEQY
V: TRBV7-3; J: TRBJ2-1; D: NA; CDR3: ASSLTREPYNEQF
V: TRBV5-8; J: TRBJ2-7; D: NA; CDR3: ASSPRDNSYEQY
V: TRBV5-1; J: TRBJ2-2; D: NA; CDR3: ASSLALGAGGELF
V: TRBV29-1; J: TRBJ1-2; D: TRBD1; CDR3: SPDRGGYT
V: TRBV7-8; J: TRBJ2-7; D: NA; CDR3: ASSTGRSDEQY
V: TRBV7-9; J: TRBJ1-1; D: TRBD1; CDR3: ASSRFRDRNTEAF
V: TRBV10-3; J: TRBJ2-7; D: TRBD1; CDR3: AISGGTESTYEQY
V: TRBV20-1; J: TRBJ2-7; D: TRBD2; CDR3: SVLAGVGEQY
V: TRBV20-1; J: TRBJ1-1; D: NA; CDR3: SARRVNTEAF
V: TRBV6-6; J: TRBJ1-2; D: NA; CDR3: ASSEKGYGYT
V: TRBV29-1; J: TRBJ1-1; D: NA; CDR3: SVEDGGFTEAF
V: TRBV24-1; J: TRBJ2-5; D: NA; CDR3: ATSDSKAAGNQETQY
V: TRBV6-2/TRBV6-3; J: TRBJ1-5; D: TRBD1; CDR3: ASSRQGTRNQPQH
V: TRBV4-1; J: TRBJ2-5; D: NA; CDR3: ASSHPSPGHETQY
V: TRBV24-1; J: TRBJ1-1; D: NA; CDR3: ATSDTSNTEAF
V: TRBV5-5; J: TRBJ2-7; D: NA; CDR3: ASSLTLGSSYEQY
V: TRBV7-8; J: TRBJ1-6; D: NA; CDR3: ASSALRVGGNSPLH
V: TRBV7-6; J: TRBJ1-3; D: TRBD1; CDR3: ASSLDSGTAVGNTIY
V: TRBV29-1; J: TRBJ1-1; D: NA; CDR3: SVDRARNTEAF
V: TRBV9; J: TRBJ2-2; D: NA; CDR3: ASSRLIDSAGELF
V: TRBV19; J: TRBJ1-1; D: TRBD1; CDR3: ASRTGGDTEAF
V: TRBV7-9; J: TRBJ2-7; D: TRBD1; CDR3: ASSPSDRAQY
V: TRBV6-5; J: TRBJ1-1; D: NA; CDR3: ASSGWTEAF
V: TRBV20-1; J: TRBJ2-5; D: NA; CDR3: SAAETQY
V: TRBV7-9; J: TRBJ1-2; D: NA; CDR3: ASSLATGTALGYT
V: TRBV7-8; J: TRBJ1-2; D: TRBD1; CDR3: ASSQGLRGQNYGYT
V: TRBV9; J: TRBJ1-2; D: NA; CDR3: ASSVGGEERGYT
V: TRBV20-1; J: TRBJ1-6; D: TRBD1; CDR3: SAFDRVDSPLH
V: TRBV7-3; J: TRBJ1-4; D: NA; CDR3: ASSPGGGANEKLF
V: TRBV12-3/TRBV12-4; J: TRBJ2-7; D: TRBD1; CDR3: ASRPGTALYEQY
V: TRBV6-5; J: TRBJ2-7; D: NA; CDR3: ASSYFGGEQY
V: TRBV6-2/TRBV6-3; J: TRBJ1-1; D: TRBD1; CDR3: ASSFWGGTAALDTEAF
V: TRBV11-2; J: TRBJ1-4; D: NA; CDR3: ASSLRERGAATNEKLF
V: TRBV29-1; J: TRBJ1-2; D: TRBD1; CDR3: SSESSPTGGYGYT
V: TRBV9; J: TRBJ1-4; D: NA; CDR3: ASSVGGRGNEKLF